This TCR beta chain stems from a study of T cell repertoires in cytomegalovirus infection. Across the whole study: In the study, CMV epitopes included recently identified HLA-C-restricted and well-studied HLA-B-restricted ones. It was the public TCR beta signatures that indicated both CMV infection and matching HLA type.

TCRdb analysed the reads with MiXCR anew, one entry per CDR3 protein. The data hold approximately 340,000 distinct CDR3 sequences, with 29% observed a single time. Turning to this clonotype: The antigen is undetermined.

Notes on the study in general: Accumulated public TCR beta family frequency recognized individuals carrying CMV together with the relevant HLA. Dominating the ex vivo response were TCR beta clonotypes that were CMV-specific and HLA-C-restricted.

Trimming removed 1 base from V and 8 bases from J, with 20 bases in between. Germline V gene data show CDR1 as SGHVS and CDR2 as FNYEAQ. The CDR3 consists of 16 residues. The material was cultured PBMCs, obtained from culture after CMV antigen stimulation. The receptor was derived from a human donor in good health (CMV status not recorded). Some clones in this sample may be carry-over from other donors' samples. V is TRBV7-6 and J is TRBJ1-1; D not certain. CDR3 amino acids: CASSLDLGKSGEEAFF. The CDR3 nucleotides are TGTGCCAGCAGCTTAGATCTTGGGAAAAGTGGGGAAGAAGCTTTCTTT.